Each of the 30 T cell receptor beta chains below was sequenced from the same sample in a study of CD8+ T cells in alopecia areata (dated by TCRdb to the late 2010s). Library preparation used the immunoSEQ multiplex PCR assay. RNA was extracted from all samples and reverse transcribed into cDNA, which served as template for TCR sequencing. The table comes from immuneACCESS by way of TCRdb, which keeps in-frame sequences with V and J called. Part of the clones is missing from these tables; in studies checked, under half for an unresolved V gene and the rest for unknown reasons. The sample features around 290,000 clones, and none is a singleton. The ten largest clonotypes hold about 1.2% of the sample. Cells from mouse cutaneous lymph nodes were pooled, stained for CD4, CD8alpha, NKG2D, NKG2ACE and other markers, and then sorted on a BD Influx. Sequencing used CD4+ T cells sorted from a lymph node. Receptors originate from a C3H/HeJ mouse with alopecia areata. The strain's MHC haplotype is H2-k.

Remarks on this clone: Gene names are the mouse ones. The CDR3 end lies 4 residues beyond the end of the read and is filled in from the germline J gene. The chain has TRBV14 and TRBJ2-3; 7 bases are shared with TRBD2. J lost 0 bases, V lost 2 bases, and 3 bases had no gene match. Germline V gene data show CDR1 as SGHDT and CDR2 as FRDEAV. CDR3 length equals 15 residues. CDR3 residues: CASSLLGTSAETLYF. Incomplete CDR3 DNA: TGTGCCAGCAGTTTACTGGGGACTAGTGCAGAA.

Details on this clone: Gene names and germline match the mouse. The read ends 3 residues early relative to the CDR3; the germline J gene fills the gap. The same CDR3 also results from other DNA sequences found in this sample. The chain couples TRBV13-1 to TRBJ1-6, with 10 bases lining up with TRBD1. TRBJ1-6 counts as an open reading frame of uncertain function. This CDR3 spans 15 amino acids. Germline V gives CDR1 NSHNY, CDR2 SYGAGN. The junction had 1 base not matched to a gene; V was cut back by 3 bases and J by 4 bases. The part of the CDR3 DNA that was read is TGTGCCAGCAGTGGGGACAGGGGATATAATTCGCCC. Its translation is CASSGDRGYNSP. In full, the CDR3 is CASSGDRGYNSPLYF.

This clone occurred a few times. The germline and genes are mouse ones. The read terminates 4 residues ahead of where the CDR3 ends, so the germline J gene completes it. The chain recombines TRBV13-1 with TRBJ2-1, with 7 nucleotides matching TRBD2. Germline CDR1 reads NSHNY; CDR2 reads SYGAGN. The CDR3 is 15 residues long. V lost 4 bases and J lost 0; bases outside the gene matches: 4. The sequenced CDR3 bases are TGTGCCAGCAGTCCTGGGGGAACTAACTATGCT. It encodes CASSPGGTNYA. The whole CDR3 region reads CASSPGGTNYAEQFF.

This clone showed up many times. Here the gene names and germline are mouse. The CDR3 end is not reached by the read, which stops 4 residues before it; the germline J gene fills it in. The chain recombines TRBV1 with TRBJ2-2; possible D gene TRBD1, 5 bases. V gave up 1 base and J gave up 4 bases, with 10 bases separating them. The CDR3 has 15 amino acids. Germline-derived CDR1 and CDR2 are NSQYPW and LRSPGD (reference sequence). Incomplete CDR3 DNA: TGCACCTGCAGTGCAGGACAGCCGGGCACCGGG. It encodes CTCSAGQPGTG. The CDR3, in full, reads CTCSAGQPGTGQLYF.

Of note for this clone: Gene names refer to mouse genes. The read ends 4 residues early relative to the CDR3; the germline J gene fills the gap. V gene TRBV13-1 combines with J gene TRBJ2-5; TRBD1 agrees at 7 bases. The trim removed 4 bases at V and 2 bases at J, leaving 7 bases unmatched. The germline V gene encodes CDR1 NSHNY and CDR2 SYGAGN. There are 15 residues in the CDR3. The CDR3 DNA, read in part, is TGTGCCAGCAGTCGACAGGGAGGAATCCAAGAC. Protein product: CASSRQGGIQD. The entire CDR3 protein is CASSRQGGIQDTQYF.

This clone has only a few counts. The gene names given are mouse names. The read ends 4 residues early relative to the CDR3; the germline J gene fills the gap. The chain recombines TRBV1 with TRBJ2-3, with a possible D match to TRBD2 (6 bases). Trimming pared 0 bases from V and 0 bases from J, leaving 10 bases between. The CDR3 loop spans 16 amino acids. Germline CDR1 and CDR2: NSQYPW and LRSPGD (reference sequence). The DNA read from the CDR3 is TGCACCTGCAGTGCAGATAACTGGGATAGTGCAGAA. It encodes CTCSADNWDSAE. The whole CDR3 is CTCSADNWDSAETLYF. Looking up the rest from reference TRBV1 and TRBJ2-3 gives the full variable domain: VTLLEQNPRWRLVPRGQAVNLRCILKNSQYPWMSWYQQDLQKQLQWLFTLRSPGDKEVKSLPGADYLATRVTDTELRLQVANMSQGRTLYCTCSADNWDSAETLYFGSGTRLTVL.

This clone showed up many times. The genes are named according to mouse. The missing CDR3 end, 4 residues past where the read stops, is filled in from the germline J gene. Within the sample, other DNA sequences also encode this same CDR3. The chain combines TRBV14 with TRBJ2-1, with 9 bases aligning to TRBD1. Germline CDR1 reads SGHDT; CDR2 reads FRDEAV. V shed 4 bases, J shed 5 bases, and the junction held 1 base outside the gene matches. This CDR3 contains 13 residues. Here the CDR3 reads CASSRTGDAEQFF. The DNA read from the CDR3 is TGTGCCAGCAGTAGGACAGGGGATGCT.

This clone was detected only a few times. Gene and germline names: mouse. The read is 4 residues too short to cover the CDR3 end, so that end is filled in from the germline J gene. The sample carries other DNA sequences with the same CDR3. This chain connects TRBV5 to TRBJ2-7; 7 bases map to TRBD1. The CDR3 loop spans 14 amino acids. Germline CDR1 LGHNA, CDR2 YNLKQL (reference sequence). The sequenced CDR3 bases are TGTGCCAGCAGCCAAGATCCAGGGGGTTAT. Translation gives CASSQDPGGY. The full-length CDR3 reads as CASSQDPGGYEQYF.

This clone was picked up a small number of times. The gene symbols are mouse symbols. The read finishes 4 residues shy of the CDR3 end, and the germline J gene is used to complete it. The chain is built from TRBV13-1 and TRBJ2-2, with TRBD2 matching 13 bases. With 2 bases clipped from V and 2 bases from J, the junction kept 3 bases outside the gene matches. The CDR3 is 17 amino acids. The germline CDR1 and CDR2 sequences are NSHNY and SYGAGN. The CDR3 loop reads CASSEDWGGANTGQLYF. CDR3 bases read: TGTGCCAGCAGTGAGGACTGGGGGGGCGCGAACACCGGG.

As to this clone: Genes here carry mouse names. From the germline J gene comes the end of the CDR3, since the read stops 4 residues before it. The chain has TRBV5 and TRBJ2-5; either TRBD1 or TRBD2 may fit D (5 bases each). V shed 3 bases and J shed 2 bases, with 9 bases lying between them. The CDR3 is 14 residues long. Germline CDR1 LGHNA, CDR2 YNLKQL (reference sequence). The CDR3 DNA, read in part, is TGTGCCAGCAGCCAGGGGCGTACCCAAGAC. Its translation: CASSQGRTQD. The whole CDR3 sequence reads CASSQGRTQDTQYF.

With regard to this clone: Each gene name is a mouse one. Read data end 4 residues before the CDR3 end; the end is taken from the germline J gene. The rearrangement links TRBV31 to TRBJ2-2; TRBD1 aligns across 8 bases. In germline, CDR1 is GKSSPN, CDR2 SITVG. V shed 2 bases, J shed 4 bases, and the junction held 0 bases outside the gene matches. The CDR3 is 13 amino acids. The DNA read from the CDR3 is TGTGCCTGGAGTACAGGGGGCACCGGG. Translation: CAWSTGGTG. The full-length CDR3 reads as CAWSTGGTGQLYF.

This clone turned up a few times. Genes here carry mouse names. The read ends 4 residues early relative to the CDR3; the germline J gene fills the gap. The V gene is TRBV13-3, the J gene TRBJ2-1; 9 positions match TRBD2. The V segment lost 6 bases and the J segment 3 bases; nucleotides outside the gene matches: 4. Germline CDR1 is NNHDY and CDR2 is SYVADS. The length of the CDR3 is 14 residues. CDR3 residues: CASTVLGGYAEQFF. The part of the CDR3 DNA that was read is TGTGCCAGCACTGTACTGGGGGGCTATGCT.

As for this clone: Gene names and germline match the mouse. The missing CDR3 end, 4 residues past where the read stops, is filled in from the germline J gene. The sample holds other DNA sequences that translate to the same CDR3. The V and J genes are TRBV19 and TRBJ2-7; D is unclear. CDR3 size: 12 residues. Germline CDR1 FNHDT, CDR2 SITEND (reference sequence). CDR3 amino acids: CASSISSYEQYF. The sequenced part of the CDR3 DNA is TGTGCCAGCAGTATATCCAGTTAT.

In this sample, this clone turned up a few times. Here the gene names and germline are mouse. Read coverage stops 4 residues before the CDR3 terminus; the germline J gene supplies the remainder. Other DNA sequences in the sample encode the same CDR3. V usage is TRBV19 and J usage is TRBJ1-2; 8 bases match TRBD1. Germline V gives CDR1 FNHDT, CDR2 SITEND (reference sequence). V gave up 4 bases and J gave up 0 bases; unmatched junction bases: 2. CDR3 size: 14 residues. The CDR3 here is CASSDRGTNSDYTF. The DNA read from the CDR3 is TGTGCCAGCAGTGACAGGGGCACAAACTCC.

Notes on this clone: Here the gene names and germline are mouse. Coverage ceases 4 residues before the CDR3 finishes, and the germline J gene fills in the end. This sequence joins TRBV31 and TRBJ2-2; perhaps TRBD1 as D (5 bases). The CDR3 is made up of 15 amino acids. The V end was cut by 0 bases, the J end by 1 base, with 9 bases between. Germline CDR1 reads GKSSPN; CDR2 reads SITVG. CDR3 protein: CAWSLAGQNTGQLYF. The CDR3 bases that were read are TGTGCCTGGAGTCTAGCCGGACAAAACACCGGG.

About this clone: Here the gene names and germline are mouse. The read falls 4 residues short of the CDR3 end, and the missing part is taken from the germline J gene. The chain employs TRBV13-2 and TRBJ2-1; 9 bases are shared with TRBD2. The V and J ends lost 5 bases and 6 bases, in that order; junction bases with no gene match: 6. The germline CDR1 and CDR2 sequences are NNHNN and SYGAGS (reference sequence). The CDR3 has 14 amino acids. Partial CDR3 DNA: TGTGCCAGCGGGACGACTGGGGGTGGTGCT. This sequence encodes CASGTTGGGA. The full CDR3 is CASGTTGGGAEQFF.

Notes on this clone: These gene names are mouse names. The read ends 4 residues early relative to the CDR3; the germline J gene fills the gap. The V call is TRBV13-1, the J call TRBJ2-2, with D unclear. This CDR3 is built from 16 residues. Germline V gene data show CDR1 as NSHNY and CDR2 as SYGAGN. The V end lost 1 base, the J end lost 0 bases, and 10 bases lay between the germline ends. CDR3 amino acids: CASSDSSTANTGQLYF. The CDR3 DNA, read in part, is TGTGCCAGCAGTGATTCCTCAACAGCAAACACCGGG.

This clone appeared a few times. Mouse germline and gene names are used. The DNA ends 4 residues before the CDR3 does, and the rest of the CDR3 is filled in from the germline J gene. The chain employs TRBV13-1 and TRBJ2-1; D is possibly TRBD1 (6 bases). Trimming removed 3 bases at V and 1 base at J, with 11 bases between. Germline V gene lookup returns CDR1 NSHNY and CDR2 SYGAGN. The CDR3 has 15 residues. The CDR3 DNA, read in part, is TGTGCCAGCAGTGGGAACAGGGAGAACTATGCT. It codes for CASSGNRENYA. The full CDR3 protein reads CASSGNRENYAEQFF.

This clone was detected a few times. This may stem from a read error, because a much larger clone lies one nucleotide away. The genes are named according to mouse. The read terminates 4 residues before the CDR3 end, so the remaining end is supplied by the germline J gene. The identical CDR3 is also encoded by other nucleotide sequences in the sample. The rearrangement links TRBV4 to TRBJ2-1, with 8 bases fitting TRBD2. V was clipped by 5 bases and J by 1 base; unmatched bases: 1. The CDR3 runs 14 residues. Germline V gene lookup returns CDR1 LGHDT and CDR2 YNNKQL (reference sequence). The CDR3 bases that were read are TGTGCCAGCAGCCGACTGGGGAACTATGCT. Translated, it gives CASSRLGNYA. The full CDR3 protein reads CASSRLGNYAEQFF.

As for this clone: Mouse gene names and germline throughout. The read terminates 4 residues before the CDR3 end, so the remaining end is supplied by the germline J gene. The chain uses TRBV29 and TRBJ1-1, with 10 positions matching TRBD1. The CDR3 contains 14 residues. After removal of 6 bases from V and 4 bases from J, the junction contained 5 bases not matched to a gene. Germline V gene sequence: CDR1 MSHET, CDR2 SYDVDS. The CDR3 spells CASRTGGASTEVFF. The sequenced CDR3 bases are TGTGCTAGCAGGACAGGGGGCGCGAGCACA. Together with reference TRBV29 and TRBJ1-1, the CDR3 gives the full variable domain: DMKVTQMPRYLIKRMGENVLLECGQDMSHETMYWYRQDPGLGLQLIYISYDVDSNSEGDIPKGYRVSRKKREHFSLILDSAKTNQTSVYFCASRTGGASTEVFFGKGTRLTVV.

Only a few counts were recorded for this clone. The germline and genes are mouse ones. Read coverage stops 4 residues before the CDR3 terminus; the germline J gene supplies the remainder. J is TRBJ2-5 and V is TRBV13-1; 9 positions agree with TRBD2. Per the germline V gene, CDR1 is NSHNY and CDR2 is SYGAGN. The CDR3 contains 14 residues. The CDR3: CASSFRLGVDTQYF. The CDR3 bases that were read are TGTGCCAGCAGTTTCAGACTGGGGGTGGAC.

This clone was found a few times. The germline and genes are mouse ones. Read data end 4 residues before the CDR3 end; the end is taken from the germline J gene. The rearrangement links TRBV13-1 to TRBJ1-1; D might be TRBD1 (6 bases). The CDR3 sequence is 12 residues long. Germline lookup yields CDR1 NSHNY and CDR2 SYGAGN. CDR3 bases read: TGTGCCAGCAGTGAATCAGGGGAA. It encodes CASSESGE. The whole CDR3 sequence reads CASSESGEEVFF.

This clone was recorded a few times. Gene labels here are mouse ones. The identical CDR3 is also encoded by other nucleotide sequences in the sample. CDR3 DNA, as far as it was read: TGTGCCAGCAGTGACTGGGGTGCAGAA. This codes for CASSDWGAE. The complete CDR3 reads CASSDWGAETLYF. The chain carries TRBV13-1 and TRBJ2-3; D is possibly TRBD2 (5 bases). The read halts 4 residues ahead of the CDR3 end, with the missing end drawn from the germline J gene. Germline CDR1 is NSHNY and CDR2 is SYGAGN. The CDR3 sequence is 13 residues long. V lost 2 bases to trimming and J lost 1 base, with 5 bases between them.

This clone was observed a handful of times. These gene names are mouse names. The missing CDR3 end, 4 residues past where the read stops, is filled in from the germline J gene. V usage is TRBV5 and J usage is TRBJ1-4, with a weak D call TRBD1 (5 bases). The V gene's germline CDR1 is LGHNA and CDR2 YNLKQL (reference sequence). The CDR3 is 15 amino acids. Partial CDR3 DNA: TGTGCCAGCAGCCAAGGGACTGGGGGATCCGAA. Its protein is CASSQGTGGSE. The complete CDR3 protein is CASSQGTGGSERLFF.

Note on this clone: The genes are named according to mouse. The read ends 4 residues early relative to the CDR3; the germline J gene fills the gap. The chain combines TRBV13-1 with TRBJ2-5; 11 bases agree with TRBD2. CDR1 and CDR2 from the germline V gene are NSHNY and SYGAGN. CDR3 length: 15 residues. The sequenced CDR3 bases are TGTGCCAGCAGTCCTCTTACTGGGGGGGCGGAC. Its translation: CASSPLTGGAD. The complete CDR3 reads CASSPLTGGADTQYF.

As regards this clone: The gene names here belong to mouse. The DNA read from the CDR3 is TGTGCCAGCAGTGATGCCAGGGCAAACTATGCT. Protein: CASSDARANYA. The complete CDR3 reads CASSDARANYAEQFF. The chain employs TRBV13-3 and TRBJ2-1; possibly TRBD1 for D (5 bases). The CDR3 end is not reached by the read, which stops 4 residues before it; the germline J gene fills it in. V gave up 0 bases and J gave up 1 base, with 8 bases separating them. The CDR3 loop spans 15 amino acids. CDR1 and CDR2 (germline): NNHDY, SYVADS.

This clone has more than one count but fewer than ten. Germline and genes here are mouse. The DNA ends 4 residues before the CDR3 does, and the rest of the CDR3 is filled in from the germline J gene. The rearrangement joins TRBV1 to TRBJ2-7; 7 positions match TRBD2. The CDR3 is 12 amino acids. In germline, CDR1 is NSQYPW, CDR2 LRSPGD (reference sequence). CDR3 bases read: TGCACCTGCAGTGCTTGGGGGGAT. Translated, it gives CTCSAWGD. The entire CDR3 is CTCSAWGDEQYF.

This clone was detected a few times. Genes here carry mouse names. The read halts 4 residues ahead of the CDR3 end, with the missing end drawn from the germline J gene. Distinct nucleotide sequences in the sample also encode this CDR3. The chain is built from TRBV31 and TRBJ2-3; D is possibly TRBD1 (5 bases). The length of the CDR3 is 14 residues. Per germline, CDR1 GKSSPN and CDR2 SITVG. Trimming took 1 base from V and 0 from J, leaving 8 bases between them. The sequenced part of the CDR3 DNA is TGTGCCTGGAGTCCTCAGGGTAGTGCAGAA. It specifies CAWSPQGSAE. The complete CDR3 protein is CAWSPQGSAETLYF.

As to this clone: The gene names given are mouse names. The read falls 4 residues short of the CDR3 end, and the missing part is taken from the germline J gene. At the DNA level, this CDR3 is encoded by other sequences in the same sample as well. V and J are TRBV5 and TRBJ2-1; 8 positions match TRBD2. There are 15 residues in the CDR3. The J segment lost 4 bases and the V segment lost 0 bases, leaving 2 bases of the junction unmatched. Germline V gives CDR1 LGHNA, CDR2 YNLKQL (reference sequence). CDR3 sequence: CASSQDWGEYAEQFF. The covered CDR3 bases are TGTGCCAGCAGCCAAGACTGGGGGGAGTATGCT.

Notes on this clone: Mouse names are used for the genes. From the germline J gene comes the end of the CDR3, since the read stops 4 residues before it. The sample contains more than one DNA sequence encoding this CDR3. V usage is TRBV1 and J usage is TRBJ2-4, with a possible D match to TRBD1 (5 bases). Trimming pared 3 bases from V and 0 bases from J, leaving 10 bases between. Germline CDR1 and CDR2: NSQYPW and LRSPGD (reference sequence). The CDR3 totals 15 residues. CDR3 DNA, as far as it was read: TGCACCTGCAGTGCTAGGACAACTAGTCAAAAC. It translates to CTCSARTTSQN. The whole CDR3 protein is CTCSARTTSQNTLYF.